This entry describes one T cell receptor beta chain. The source of the sample is a study of blood T cell repertoires in COVID-19. Looked up from germline, CDR1 is MNHEY and CDR2 is SVGAGI. The CDR3 covers 12 residues. Trimming pared 6 bases from V and 13 bases from J, leaving 18 bases between. The protocol was immunoSEQ multiplex PCR, while the TCRdb copy is restricted to in-frame clones and leaves out a portion. The table records around 42,000 clones, 90% of them present only once. The TCR originated in a man between 45 and 60 years old with active COVID-19. The source material was peripheral blood. The chain joins TRBV6-5 to TRBJ1-2; D may be TRBD1 (5 bases). CDR3 bases: TGTGCCAGCAGCCAACTTGGGGGGAAGTCCACCTTC. Amino acid sequence: CASSQLGGKSTF.